This is a list of T cell receptor beta chains from one sample in a study of blood T cell repertoires in COVID-19. Here immunoSEQ multiplex PCR was the method, and the copy in TCRdb shows in-frame clones only, minus some. The sample includes 100,000 to 120,000 clones, 84% seen only once; the top ten take 7.5% to 10%. Material for sequencing was peripheral blood. Receptors were obtained from a woman in her forties with acute or convalescent COVID-19. Each CDR3 is given with its conserved first and last residue. The D gene is left open where the match is weak. Part of the rows lack a size; the others show once, few, many or a class for expanded clones.

j_gene	abundance	d_gene	v_gene	CDR3nt	CDR3aa
TRBJ1-1	-	TRBD1	TRBV4-1	TGCGCCAGCAGCCAAGATCGGGGACAGGGGAACACTGAAGCTTTCTTT	CASSQDRGQGNTEAFF
TRBJ1-6	few	-	TRBV19	TGTGCCAGCCGAGGGCAGGTTCAGAATAATTCACCCCTCCACTTT	CASRGQVQNNSPLHF
TRBJ2-3	once	TRBD2	TRBV7-3	TGTGCCAGCAGACCCGGGGGGTGGCGGGAGGTCACAGATACGCAGTATTTT	CASRPGGWREVTDTQYF
TRBJ2-2	-	-	TRBV18	TGTGCCAGCTCACCAGCGGCGAACACCGGGGAGCTGTTTTTT	CASSPAANTGELFF
TRBJ1-4	-	-	TRBV5-6	TGTGCCAGCAGCTTGGCTCAGGGGACTAATGAAAAACTGTTTTTT	CASSLAQGTNEKLFF
TRBJ2-7	-	TRBD1	TRBV6-2/TRBV6-3	TGTGCCAGCAGTTCAGCCGGGACAGGGTTGTACGAGCAGTACTTC	CASSSAGTGLYEQYF
TRBJ1-6	-	TRBD1	TRBV19	TGTGCCAGTAGCCTGCTAACCGGACAGGGGTATTCACCCCTCCACTTT	CASSLLTGQGYSPLHF
TRBJ2-3	-	-	TRBV9	TGTGCCAGCAGCGTAGCCGTCACAGATACGCAGTATTTT	CASSVAVTDTQYF
TRBJ1-3	-	TRBD1	TRBV30	TGTGCCTGGCGCAGGGGGACGGGTGGAAACACCATATATTTT	CAWRRGTGGNTIYF
TRBJ2-5	-	TRBD2	TRBV10-2	TGCGCCAGCAGGCCCGGGGGGGCTGTAGAGACCCAGTACTTC	CASRPGGAVETQYF
TRBJ2-3	-	-	TRBV5-1	TGCGCCAGCAGCTTTCTAACAGGGCCAGATACGCAGTATTTT	CASSFLTGPDTQYF
TRBJ1-6	-	TRBD1	TRBV5-4	TGTGCCAGCAGCTCGGACAGGTTATTACCACCCCTCCACTTT	CASSSDRLLPPLHF
TRBJ2-1	-	TRBD2	TRBV4-2	TGTGCCAGCAGCCCGACTAGCGGGGGTTACAATGAGCAGTTCTTC	CASSPTSGGYNEQFF
TRBJ2-3	-	TRBD2	TRBV12-3/TRBV12-4	TGTGCCAGCAGCGACTCCCGGGGGGCGCAGTATTTT	CASSDSRGAQYF
TRBJ2-5	-	-	TRBV7-2	TGTGCCAGCAGCTTAGTGGGGTCAGGGGAACAAGAGACCCAGTACTTC	CASSLVGSGEQETQYF
TRBJ1-2	-	TRBD1	TRBV6-6	TGTGCCACATGGGACAGGGGGCGAAACTATGGCTACACCTTC	CATWDRGRNYGYTF